Presented here are 23 T cell receptor beta chains from one specimen sequenced in a study of blood T cell repertoires in COVID-19. The repertoire was sequenced with immunoSEQ multiplex PCR; TCRdb's copy has only in-frame clones and lacks some. This sample carries about 250,000 clones, around 83% of them seen once, and the ten largest clones take 8.5% to 10%. Sequencing used peripheral blood. Receptors originate from a man in his forties or fifties with active or convalescent COVID-19.

The chain uses TRBV2 and TRBJ2-7, with 8 bases that match TRBD1. Germline CDR1 SNHLY, CDR2 FYNNEI. The length of the CDR3 is 15 residues. After removal of 7 bases from V and 3 bases from J, the junction contained 11 bases not matched to a gene. CDR3 sequence: CASTSRQGSSYEQYF. CDR3 in DNA: TGTGCCAGCACCTCCCGACAGGGGTCAAGCTACGAGCAGTACTTC.

The chain recombines TRBV7-2 with TRBJ1-2; D perhaps matches TRBD1 (5 bases). Germline assignment: CDR1 SGHTA and CDR2 FQGNSA. The CDR3 is 15 amino acids. Trimming removed 5 bases from V and 7 bases from J, with 20 bases in between. The CDR3 DNA sequence: TGTGCCAGCAGCAAATACGAGTCGCAGGGCATTGGCTACACCTTC. As protein: CASSKYESQGIGYTF.

V usage is TRBV11-2 and J usage is TRBJ2-1; D might be TRBD2 (6 bases). Trimming removed 5 bases from V and 4 bases from J, with 12 bases in between. CDR1 is SGHAT, CDR2 FQNNGV, per germline. CDR3 length: 14 amino acids. This CDR3 is CASSQTSSYNEQFF. CDR3 nucleotides: TGTGCCAGCAGCCAGACTAGTTCTTACAATGAGCAGTTCTTC.

The V and J genes are TRBV10-2 and TRBJ1-1; D is perhaps TRBD1 (5 bases). The CDR3 totals 15 residues. Trimming shortened V by 0 bases and J by 0 bases, and 8 bases separated the two germline ends. Germline CDR1 reads WSHSY; CDR2 reads SAAADI. CDR3 residues: CASSESPGLNTEAFF. CDR3 nucleotides: TGCGCCAGCAGTGAGTCCCCAGGGTTGAACACTGAAGCTTTCTTT.

The chain couples TRBV4-2 to TRBJ1-2; D not resolved. Between the trimmed V and J ends, which lost 0 bases and 2 bases, there was a span of 10 bases. The CDR3 is 15 residues long. In germline, CDR1 is LGHNA, CDR2 YNFKEQ. The CDR3 region is CASSQDASENYGYTF. In nucleotides, the CDR3 is TGTGCCAGCAGCCAAGATGCGTCGGAGAACTATGGCTACACCTTC.

The rearrangement links TRBV12-3 or TRBV12-4 to TRBJ2-1; D unclear. V was cut by 6 bases and J by 6 bases, with 12 bases left in between. The CDR3 extends over 13 amino acids. The CDR3 region has the DNA TGTGCCAGCAGCCTTGCTAGTGCCAATGAGCAGTTCTTC. This codes for CASSLASANEQFF.

V is TRBV18 and J is TRBJ2-5; TRBD1 aligns across 9 bases. Losses at the gene ends were 2 bases for V and 2 bases for J; bases not matched to a gene: 6. Germline-derived CDR1 and CDR2 are KGHSH and LQKENI. CDR3 size: 16 residues. The CDR3 DNA reads as TGTGCCAGCTCACCAAAACGGGACAGGGCGCAAGAGACCCAGTACTTC. Protein: CASSPKRDRAQETQYF.

This chain connects TRBV7-2 to TRBJ2-3; TRBD2 might be the D (6 bases). The V end was cut by 3 bases, the J end by 6 bases, with 10 bases between. Germline V CDR1 and CDR2: SGHTA, FQGNSA. This CDR3 is built from 13 residues. The CDR3 loop reads CASSFPAGDTQYF. The CDR3 DNA follows: TGTGCCAGCAGCTTCCCCGCGGGGGATACGCAGTATTTT.

The chain has TRBV6-5 and TRBJ1-5, with D maybe TRBD1 (5 bases). The V end lost 2 bases, the J end lost 6 bases, and 8 bases lay between the germline ends. CDR3 size: 13 residues. In germline, CDR1 is MNHEY, CDR2 SVGAGI. CDR3 nucleotides: TGTGCCAGCAGTTACGGGGGGGGTCAGCCCCAGCATTTT. Translating gives CASSYGGGQPQHF.

The chain joins TRBV12-3 or TRBV12-4 to TRBJ2-7; D may be TRBD2 (6 bases). V was trimmed by 3 bases and J by 6 bases, leaving 9 bases between them. The CDR3 runs to 12 residues. Written as DNA, the CDR3 is TGTGCCAGCAGTTTCTCGCGGGGCGAGCAGTACTTC. Amino acid sequence: CASSFSRGEQYF.

The chain joins TRBV27 to TRBJ1-2, with 10 bases aligning to TRBD1. V dropped 7 bases and J dropped 4; count of bases not matched to a gene: 6. The CDR3 sequence is 14 residues long. The germline CDR1 and CDR2 sequences are MNHEY and SMNVEV (reference sequence). In DNA form, the CDR3 reads TGTGCCAGCACCATGACAGGGGGCTCCTATGGCTACACCTTC. Its protein is CASTMTGGSYGYTF.

This clone was seen once. V gene TRBV5-1 combines with J gene TRBJ2-6; the match to TRBD1 covers 7 bases. The CDR3 has 18 amino acids. J gave up 0 bases and V 1 base, and 7 bases lay outside the gene matches. CDR1 is SGHRS, CDR2 YFSETQ, per germline. CDR3: CASSLWGQLVSGANVLTF. The CDR3 DNA reads TGCGCCAGCAGCTTGTGGGGACAGCTTGTCTCTGGGGCCAACGTCCTGACTTTC.

This chain connects TRBV24-1 to TRBJ1-1; D may be TRBD1 (5 bases). Trimming cost V 9 bases and J 0 bases, with 13 bases left between them. Germline V gene sequence: CDR1 KGHDR, CDR2 SFDVKD. The CDR3 loop spans 14 amino acids. The CDR3 region has the DNA TGTGCCACCCGACCTCAGGGTGTGAACACTGAAGCTTTCTTT. Its protein is CATRPQGVNTEAFF.

Details on this clone: At one boundary the junction diverges from the germline segment, which might be a read error. This chain uses TRBV3-1 (or the pseudogene TRBV3-2) with TRBJ1-1; TRBD1 matches 8 bases. The CDR3 extends over 12 amino acids. Germline lookup yields CDR1 LGHDT and CDR2 YNNKEL (reference sequence). CDR3 protein: CASSPRGRGLLF. CDR3 nucleotides: TGTGCCAGCAGCCCTCGGGGCAGGGGGCTACTCTTT.

The chain has TRBV19 and TRBJ2-3; no reliable D call. The CDR3 contains 16 residues. Deletions cut 1 base from V and 7 bases from J, with 18 bases between. Germline V lookup: CDR1 LNHDA, CDR2 SQIVND (reference sequence). The CDR3, as DNA: TGTGCCAGTAGTATAGGACTGACGATTGACGCTTATACGCAGTATTTT. Residues: CASSIGLTIDAYTQYF. Looking up the rest from reference TRBV19 and TRBJ2-3 gives the full variable domain: DGGITQSPKYLFRKEGQNVTLSCEQNLNHDAMYWYRQDPGQGLRLIYYSQIVNDFQKGDIAEGYSVSREKKESFPLTVTSAQKNPTAFYLCASSIGLTIDAYTQYFGPGTRLTVL.

The chain uses TRBV3-1 (or the pseudogene TRBV3-2) and TRBJ1-2; 7 bases fit TRBD1. V was pared by 4 bases and J by 6 bases, with 5 bases of the junction left unmatched. Germline CDR1 reads LGHDT; CDR2 reads YNNKEL (reference sequence). The length of the CDR3 is 13 residues. CDR3 in amino acids: CASSLQGFHGYTF. The CDR3 nucleotides read TGTGCCAGCAGCCTACAGGGGTTTCATGGCTACACCTTC.

This clone was recorded only once. The chain joins TRBV6-4 to TRBJ1-5; a weak D match, TRBD1 (6 bases). Trimming pared 4 bases from V and 5 bases from J, leaving 9 bases between. Germline V CDR1 and CDR2: MRHNA, SNTAGT. This CDR3 spans 13 amino acids. CDR3 coding DNA: TGTGCCAGCAGTGGGACAGTTGATCAGCCCCAGCATTTT. Translated: CASSGTVDQPQHF.

This chain links TRBV30 with TRBJ1-2, with 9 positions matching TRBD1. V was clipped by 4 bases and J by 3 bases; unmatched bases: 12. CDR1 and CDR2 from the germline V gene are GTSNPN and SVGIG (reference sequence). The CDR3 length is 16 residues. The CDR3 loop is CAWKRYGDRGDYGYTF. CDR3 DNA sequence: TGTGCCTGGAAACGGTATGGAGACAGGGGGGACTATGGCTACACCTTC.

This clone was detected only once. V and J are TRBV6-5 and TRBJ1-4; 9 bases agree with TRBD1. This CDR3 is built from 15 residues. Germline loops: CDR1 MNHEY, CDR2 SVGAGI. The V gene end was trimmed by 2 bases and the J gene end by 8 bases; junction bases not matched to a gene: 6. This CDR3 is CASSYGGTGNEKLFF. The CDR3 bases are TGTGCCAGCAGTTACGGAGGGACAGGGAACGAAAAACTGTTTTTT.

This clone was observed a single time. This chain links TRBV18 with TRBJ1-3; a weak D match, TRBD1 (5 bases). CDR1 is KGHSH, CDR2 LQKENI, per germline. Trimming shortened V by 8 bases and J by 0 bases, and 11 bases separated the two germline ends. The CDR3 is 14 amino acids. The DNA of the CDR3 is TGTGCCAGCCGACAGCCAAGCTCTGGAAACACCATATATTTT. The encoded protein is CASRQPSSGNTIYF. Drawing the rest from reference TRBV18 and TRBJ1-3, the complete variable domain is NAGVMQNPRHLVRRRGQEARLRCSPMKGHSHVYWYRQLPEEGLKFMVYLQKENIIDESGMPKERFSAEFPKEGPSILRIQQVVRGDSAAYFCASRQPSSGNTIYFGEGSWLTVV.

The chain combines TRBV4-1 with TRBJ2-7; unclear D gene. Germline lookup yields CDR1 MGHRA and CDR2 YSYEKL. The CDR3 sequence is 13 residues long. The V and J ends lost 2 bases and 4 bases respectively, with 9 bases between them. CDR3 nucleotides: TGCGCCAGCAGCCAATCTAGTGCGTACGAGCAGTACTTC. As protein: CASSQSSAYEQYF.

The chain carries TRBV29-1 and TRBJ1-1, with TRBD1 identical over 7 bases. Trimming cost V 7 bases and J 1 base; bases outside gene matches: 9. Germline CDR1 is SQVTM and CDR2 is ANQGSEA. The CDR3 is 14 amino acids. The CDR3 is CSARQGVKNTEAFF. DNA of the CDR3: TGCAGCGCCCGACAGGGAGTAAAGAACACTGAAGCTTTCTTT.

The chain couples TRBV12-5 to TRBJ2-6, with D possibly TRBD2 on 6 matching bases. In germline, CDR1 is LGHNT, CDR2 FRNRAP. The CDR3 is 20 residues long. The V end lost 0 bases, the J end lost 1 base, and 19 bases lay between the germline ends. DNA of the CDR3: TGTGCTAGTGGTTTGGTACGGGAGAGGGCCTCTGGATCTGGGGCCAACGTCCTGACTTTC. It codes for CASGLVRERASGSGANVLTF.